This entry features one T cell receptor beta chain sequence. Its specificity is unknown. This entry belongs to a study of CD8 T cells in ankylosing spondylitis. Points from the study as a whole: Characteristic, it appeared, of ankylosing spondylitis blood was a TCR beta motif of about eight highly homologous variants.

V shed 3 bases and J 6 bases; nucleotides not matched to a gene: 9. The CDR3 loop spans 16 amino acids. In germline, CDR1 is SGHKS, CDR2 YYEKEE (reference sequence). TCRdb processed the 5' RACE reads anew with MiXCR; each CDR3 protein has one entry. Among about 480,000 distinct CDR3 sequences, roughly a sixth were seen once, and the ten largest hold over 0.9%. The sequenced sample consisted of blood, either unsorted or a sorted T cell fraction (not recorded which). The J gene is TRBJ2-2, the V gene TRBV5-5, with 9 bases lining up with TRBD1. This TCR was sampled from a male donor with ankylosing spondylitis. Here the CDR3 DNA reads TGTGCCAGCAGCTCCGACAGGGGGTTAACGGCCGGGGAGCTGTTTTTT. The encoded protein is CASSSDRGLTAGELFF.